This T cell receptor (beta chain) appears in the sequencing data of a study of response to subunit inactivated influenza vaccine. Whole-study results and caveats: Each seasonal flu vaccination may recruit only limited new T cells, authors suggested.

Note on this clonotype: Its antigen is unknown.

This CDR3 spans 14 amino acids. Germline V gene lookup returns CDR1 DFQATT and CDR2 SNEGSKA (reference sequence). Losses at the gene ends were 8 bases for V and 2 bases for J; bases not matched to a gene: 10. Each CDR3 protein gets one entry after TCRdb re-called the RT-PCR reads with MiXCR. The sample has under 500,000 distinct CDR3 sequences, over 9.5% seen once. This chain connects TRBV20-1 to TRBJ2-7, with 9 nucleotides matching TRBD2. The TCR sequence derives from a man aged 50-60 years who received an inactivated influenza vaccine. The input for sequencing was PBMCs from blood, taken roughly 48 days after vaccination. CDR3 nucleotide sequence: TGCAGTCCTCTTTCGCGGGAGGGGACCTACGAGCAGTACTTC. It translates to CSPLSREGTYEQYF.